This TCR beta chain was recorded in a study of T cell responses to AZD1222 COVID-19 vaccine. The study's findings and limits: The CD4 TCRs associated with vaccination extended across spike and predominated at 160-218 and 743-854.

Assay used: immunoSEQ multiplex PCR; TCRdb lists only in-frame clones, some missing. The sample shows some 110,000 clones, less than 95% of them seen only once. In the case of this clone: Antigen: not known.

The receptor was isolated from an adult who received the AZD1222 COVID-19 vaccine. The sample was peripheral blood, taken 28 days after the second AZD1222 dose.

The CDR3 here is CASSLELAGGDTQYF. The CDR3 coding sequence is TGTGCCAGCAGCTTGGAGCTAGCGGGGGGGGATACGCAGTATTTT. The chain uses TRBV5-4 and TRBJ2-3, with 12 bases fitting TRBD2. There are 15 residues in the CDR3. The germline CDR1 and CDR2 sequences are SGHNT and YYREEE (reference sequence). V gave up 0 bases and J gave up 6 bases; unmatched junction bases: 2.